The subject of this entry is one T cell receptor beta chain. Its antigen is as yet unknown. One end of the junction fails to match germline, which may point to a read error. This CDR3 has 19 residues. With a constant-region primer, TCR beta cDNA was made from approximately 500 ng of total RNA. Libraries covering TCR beta were generated through three nested multiplex PCR rounds (using a slightly modified ARM-PCR). TRBV1-TRBV30 forward primers paired with a C-beta reverse primer drove the first two PCR rounds, approximately 11 cycles each. TCRdb recomputed calls from the multiplex PCR reads with MiXCR, one row per CDR3 protein. The sample consists of about 29,000 distinct CDR3 sequences, over 65% of them appearing once. This record belongs to a study of tumor-infiltrating lymphocytes in primary liver carcinoma. Turning to the study itself: Roughly 3.65 to 7.13 million productive TCRbeta reads came from each sample, comparable across tissue types.

Whole-study results and caveats: Tumors and blood were compared for top-250-clone fraction, and tumors had the significantly higher value (p = 0.039).

Co-extracting RNA and DNA was done with about 20-34 mg of unsorted bulk tissue as input. Subjects presented with primary liver carcinoma managed by surgical resection. Uniformly, tumor samples exhibited a viable tumor cell fraction exceeding 75%. The sequencing input was liver tumor tissue from sampling region 5. Subset given: tumor region T5, tumor centre. The chain combines TRBV12-3 or TRBV12-4 with TRBJ2-7, with D possibly matching TRBD2 (6 bases). The sequence came from a man in his forties or fifties with primary liver carcinoma and hepatitis B virus infection. The CDR3 region has the DNA TGTGCCAGCAGTTTCTCAAGGGTGAACCGGGAGCGTTTATCCTACGAGCACTACTTC. Translated: CASSFSRVNRERLSYEHYF.